This TCR beta chain emerged from a study of control samples from healthy donors and cancer patients. The CDR3 sequence is 13 residues long. CDR1 is MNHEY, CDR2 SVGAGI, per germline. V was shortened by 6 bases and J by 0 bases, with 8 bases between the two germline ends. The protocol was immunoSEQ multiplex PCR, while the TCRdb copy is restricted to in-frame clones and leaves out a portion. The data hold about 94,000 clones, with just over 90% observed a single time. The rearrangement uses TRBV6-5 and TRBJ1-1; tentatively, D is TRBD1 (6 bases). The source material was blood. The clonotype comes from a woman between 18 and 30 years old in good health. Here the CDR3 reads CASSQGMNTEAFF. In nucleotides, the CDR3 is TGTGCCAGCAGCCAGGGGATGAACACTGAAGCTTTCTTT.